A selection of T cell receptor beta chains follows, all from one sample in a study of HIV-infected patients and healthy controls. TCRdb passed the 5' RACE reads through MiXCR, listing each CDR3 protein once. The sample has 8,000 to 13,000 distinct CDR3 sequences, 7% to 9% seen once. The sequenced sample was blood. The receptors derive from an adult in good health. CDR3s include the opening cysteine and the closing phenylalanine or tryptophan. The D gene is left open where the match is weak. Size is omitted from some rows. Given values are once, few, many or a class for expanded clones.

d_gene: -
j_gene: TRBJ2-5
abundance: -
v_gene: TRBV10-3
CDR3nt: TGTGCCATCAAGCCGGGACGGGATCAAGAGACCCAGTACTTC
CDR3aa: CAIKPGRDQETQYF

d_gene: -
j_gene: TRBJ2-7
abundance: medium-sized
v_gene: TRBV20-1
CDR3nt: TGCAGTGCTAGAGCCCAGGGAGCCTACGAGCAGTACTTC
CDR3aa: CSARAQGAYEQYF

d_gene: TRBD1
j_gene: TRBJ1-1
abundance: medium-sized
v_gene: TRBV6-6
CDR3nt: TGTGCCAGCAGAGATGGACAGGGGAACACTGAAGCTTTCTTT
CDR3aa: CASRDGQGNTEAFF

d_gene: -
j_gene: TRBJ1-1
abundance: many
v_gene: TRBV6-5
CDR3nt: TGTGCCAGCAGTCCTCTCCAGGGTAACACTGAAGCTTTCTTT
CDR3aa: CASSPLQGNTEAFF

d_gene: -
j_gene: TRBJ1-4
abundance: many
v_gene: TRBV10-3
CDR3nt: TGTGCCATCAGTGAACGGTCACAAGAAAAACTGTTTTTT
CDR3aa: CAISERSQEKLFF

d_gene: TRBD1
j_gene: TRBJ1-2
abundance: medium-sized
v_gene: TRBV7-9
CDR3nt: TGTGCCAGCAACACCGGGACAGGCCGCTCCTTCTTC
CDR3aa: CASNTGTGRSFF

d_gene: -
j_gene: TRBJ2-1
abundance: medium-sized
v_gene: TRBV29-1
CDR3nt: TGCAGCGTAACAGCCGACAATGAGCAGTTCTTC
CDR3aa: CSVTADNEQFF

d_gene: -
j_gene: TRBJ2-7
abundance: many
v_gene: TRBV29-1
CDR3nt: TGCAGCGTCGAGGACACGATAGGGTCCGAGCAGTACTTC
CDR3aa: CSVEDTIGSEQYF

d_gene: TRBD1
j_gene: TRBJ2-7
abundance: many
v_gene: TRBV19
CDR3nt: TGTGCCAGTGGGACAGTCTACGAGCAGTACTTC
CDR3aa: CASGTVYEQYF

d_gene: -
j_gene: TRBJ2-3
abundance: medium-sized
v_gene: TRBV18
CDR3nt: TGTGCCAGCTCGCCCAGTTGGGGGGCCGGCACAGATACGCAGTATTTT
CDR3aa: CASSPSWGAGTDTQYF

d_gene: TRBD1
j_gene: TRBJ1-1
abundance: medium-sized
v_gene: TRBV5-1
CDR3nt: TGCGCCAGCAGCTGGGGACAGAAGAACACTGAAGCTTTCTTT
CDR3aa: CASSWGQKNTEAFF

d_gene: -
j_gene: TRBJ2-1
abundance: many
v_gene: TRBV6-5
CDR3nt: TGTGCCAGCAGTAGATGGGGCGACGGGTTGAATGAGCAGTTCTTC
CDR3aa: CASSRWGDGLNEQFF

d_gene: -
j_gene: TRBJ2-7
abundance: medium-sized
v_gene: TRBV6-5
CDR3nt: TGTGCCAGCAGTCATGGGCCTCCTTACGAGCAGTACTTC
CDR3aa: CASSHGPPYEQYF

d_gene: TRBD2
j_gene: TRBJ2-1
abundance: many
v_gene: TRBV5-1
CDR3nt: TGCGCCAGCAGCTTGGAGACTAGCCTCCGCAATGAGCAGTTCTTC
CDR3aa: CASSLETSLRNEQFF

d_gene: -
j_gene: TRBJ2-2
abundance: medium-sized
v_gene: TRBV6-1
CDR3nt: TGTGCCAGCAGCGTTAGGGGAGGGGAGCTGTTTTTT
CDR3aa: CASSVRGGELFF

d_gene: TRBD2
j_gene: TRBJ2-5
abundance: medium-sized
v_gene: TRBV18
CDR3nt: TGTGCCAGCTCACCACCCGGGACTAGGTACCAAGAGACCCAGTACTTC
CDR3aa: CASSPPGTRYQETQYF

d_gene: -
j_gene: TRBJ1-5
abundance: -
v_gene: TRBV7-9
CDR3nt: TGTGCCAGCAGCGGGGACCTAAATAATCAGCCCCAGCATTTT
CDR3aa: CASSGDLNNQPQHF

d_gene: TRBD1
j_gene: TRBJ1-2
abundance: medium-sized
v_gene: TRBV4-1
CDR3nt: TGCGCCAGCAGCACAGCACCGGGACAGAACTATGGCTACACCTTC
CDR3aa: CASSTAPGQNYGYTF

d_gene: -
j_gene: TRBJ1-4
abundance: -
v_gene: TRBV7-9
CDR3nt: TGTGCCAGCAGCCTAACCGGGACGGAGAATGAAAAACTGTTTTTT
CDR3aa: CASSLTGTENEKLFF

d_gene: -
j_gene: TRBJ1-2
abundance: many
v_gene: TRBV12-3/TRBV12-4
CDR3nt: TGTGCCAGCAGTTTACCAGGGAACTATGGCTACACCTTC
CDR3aa: CASSLPGNYGYTF

d_gene: TRBD1
j_gene: TRBJ1-2
abundance: many
v_gene: TRBV6-1
CDR3nt: TGTGCCAGCAGTGCGAGTTTGACAGGGGTAGGCTACACCTTC
CDR3aa: CASSASLTGVGYTF

d_gene: -
j_gene: TRBJ1-1
abundance: -
v_gene: TRBV3-1
CDR3nt: TGTGCCAGCAGCCCAACCAGGGTGCGGAACACTGAAGCTTTCTTT
CDR3aa: CASSPTRVRNTEAFF

d_gene: -
j_gene: TRBJ1-1
abundance: -
v_gene: TRBV6-5
CDR3nt: TGTGCCAGCCGGCTGAGCTTCATGAACACTGAAGCTTTCTTT
CDR3aa: CASRLSFMNTEAFF

d_gene: -
j_gene: TRBJ1-2
abundance: medium-sized
v_gene: TRBV4-1
CDR3nt: TGCGCCAGCAGCCAATGGGAAAACTATGGCTACACCTTC
CDR3aa: CASSQWENYGYTF

d_gene: -
j_gene: TRBJ1-1
abundance: many
v_gene: TRBV6-2/TRBV6-3
CDR3nt: TGTGCCAGCAGTCAACGGAGGGGCGTAATCACTGAAGCTTTCTTT
CDR3aa: CASSQRRGVITEAFF

d_gene: -
j_gene: TRBJ1-6
abundance: medium-sized
v_gene: TRBV6-4
CDR3nt: TGTGCCAGCAGTGACTCGGCAGGGACCAATTCACCCCTCCACTTT
CDR3aa: CASSDSAGTNSPLHF

d_gene: TRBD1
j_gene: TRBJ1-3
abundance: -
v_gene: TRBV19
CDR3nt: TGTGCCAGTAGCGATGGACAGGGTGGGTCTGGAAACACCATATATTTT
CDR3aa: CASSDGQGGSGNTIYF

d_gene: TRBD1
j_gene: TRBJ1-1
abundance: many
v_gene: TRBV5-4
CDR3nt: TGTGCCTTCCGAGCCAGGGGGCTCGGCACTGAAGCTTTCTTT
CDR3aa: CAFRARGLGTEAFF

d_gene: -
j_gene: TRBJ1-4
abundance: many
v_gene: TRBV6-5
CDR3nt: TGTGCCAGCAGTCCCGTAAGGGAGCGCGAAAAACTGTTTTTT
CDR3aa: CASSPVREREKLFF

d_gene: -
j_gene: TRBJ2-5
abundance: -
v_gene: TRBV7-9
CDR3nt: TGTGCCAGCAGCCCCGATACAGGGTCCCGGGAGACCCAGTACTTC
CDR3aa: CASSPDTGSRETQYF

d_gene: -
j_gene: TRBJ1-2
abundance: medium-sized
v_gene: TRBV6-5
CDR3nt: TGTGCCAGCGCGGGAGCTAACTATGGCTACACCTTC
CDR3aa: CASAGANYGYTF